The 27 T cell receptor beta chains below come from one sample, sequenced in a study of shared clonotypes between healthy human individuals. The table came from immunoSEQ multiplex PCR; TCRdb's copy has only in-frame clones and leaves some out. The table shows 850,000 to 1,200,000 clones, with approximately 70% occurring only once. The sample was memory CD4+ T cells sorted from blood. Subset meaning: CD45RA-negative fraction. These receptor sequences come from a man younger than 35 in good health.

This chain links TRBV28 with TRBJ1-2; D is uncertain. The CDR3 runs to 11 residues. Per germline, CDR1 MDHEN and CDR2 SYDVKM. Trimming left V 8 bases short and J 0 bases short, with 4 bases between. CDR3 in DNA: TGTGCCAGCCAGTCTAACTATGGCTACACCTTC. The encoded protein is CASQSNYGYTF.

The V and J genes are TRBV19 and TRBJ2-2; maybe TRBD2 (6 bases). CDR3 length equals 14 residues. V lost 5 bases, J lost 3 bases, and 10 bases lay in between. Germline loops: CDR1 LNHDA, CDR2 SQIVND (reference sequence). The CDR3 bases are TGTGCCAGTAGTTTAGCGGAGGACACCGGGGAGCTGTTTTTT. Protein product: CASSLAEDTGELFF.

The rearrangement links TRBV19 to TRBJ2-1, with TRBD2 matching over 13 bases. Germline CDR1 is LNHDA and CDR2 is SQIVND (reference sequence). V lost 6 bases to trimming and J lost 5 bases; unmatched junction nucleotides: 7. There are 16 residues in the CDR3. The DNA of the CDR3 is TGTGCCAGTAGCCTCCTCGGGACTAGCGGGGACAATGAGCAGTTCTTC. It yields the protein CASSLLGTSGDNEQFF.

This chain uses TRBV12-5 with TRBJ1-2; 8 bases align to TRBD1. V lost 6 bases to trimming and J lost 8 bases; unmatched junction nucleotides: 17. This CDR3 spans 16 amino acids. CDR1 is LGHNT and CDR2 is FRNRAP in the germline V gene. The CDR3 protein is CASGPSSDREIGGYTF. CDR3 nucleotides: TGTGCTAGTGGCCCCTCTTCGGACAGGGAGATAGGCGGCTACACCTTC.

The V gene is TRBV5-6, the J gene TRBJ2-5; TRBD2 agrees at 13 bases. Trimming at V came to 1 base and at J to 4 bases, leaving 1 base not matched to a gene. The germline V gene encodes CDR1 SGHDT and CDR2 YYEEEE. The CDR3 extends over 15 amino acids. CDR3 nucleotides: TGTGCCAGCAGCTTGACTAGCGGGGGGGGAGAGACCCAGTACTTC. Translation gives CASSLTSGGGETQYF.

The chain is built from TRBV7-2 and TRBJ2-3; D is unclear. The germline V gene has CDR1 SGHTA and CDR2 FQGNSA. The CDR3 totals 15 residues. V dropped 2 bases and J dropped 0 bases, with 9 bases sitting between them. The DNA for the CDR3 is TGTGCCAGCAGCTTATGGACGTCTAGCACAGATACGCAGTATTTT. It encodes CASSLWTSSTDTQYF.

The rearrangement links TRBV11-2 to TRBJ1-1; tentative D call: TRBD1 (6 bases). CDR1 and CDR2 from the germline V gene are SGHAT and FQNNGV. The ends were cut back, 3 bases at V and 7 bases at J, with 12 bases in the middle. The CDR3 is 13 amino acids. The CDR3 coding sequence is TGTGCCAGCAGCTTTTTCGGGGGCGGTGAAGCTTTCTTT. Translated: CASSFFGGGEAFF.

This clone occurred once. The chain combines TRBV5-1 with TRBJ2-7; TRBD2 matches 13 bases. This CDR3 spans 15 amino acids. Germline V gene data show CDR1 as SGHRS and CDR2 as YFSETQ. V dropped 4 bases and J dropped 2; count of bases not matched to a gene: 3. The chain's CDR3 is CASSTSGGGPYEQYF. The CDR3, as DNA: TGCGCCAGCAGCACTAGCGGGGGGGGACCCTACGAGCAGTACTTC.

The CDR3 bases are TGTGCCAGCAGCCCGGGCCTTTTGGACAATGAGCAGTTCTTC. Amino acids: CASSPGLLDNEQFF. This chain uses TRBV5-6 with TRBJ2-1; D ambiguous. CDR1 and CDR2 from the germline V gene are SGHDT and YYEEEE. V lost 4 bases, J lost 5 bases, and 13 bases lay in between. The CDR3 consists of 14 residues.

The CDR3 is CAISRTSGGNTGELFF. CDR3 sequence (DNA): TGTGCCATCAGTCGGACTAGCGGGGGGAACACCGGGGAGCTGTTTTTT. The rearrangement joins TRBV10-3 to TRBJ2-2, with TRBD2 matching 13 bases. Germline loops: CDR1 ENHRY, CDR2 SYGVKD. The CDR3 has 16 amino acids. The V gene end was trimmed by 5 bases and the J gene end by 1 base; junction bases not matched to a gene: 1.

J is TRBJ1-4 and V is TRBV18; no definite D call. There are 13 residues in the CDR3. The germline gives CDR1 KGHSH, CDR2 LQKENI. V was cut by 4 bases and J by 6 bases, with 9 bases left in between. CDR3 amino acids: CASSQGADEKLFF. The DNA for the CDR3 is TGTGCCAGCTCACAGGGAGCGGATGAAAAACTGTTTTTT. Full variable domain (outside the CDR3, taken from reference TRBV18 and TRBJ1-4): NAGVMQNPRHLVRRRGQEARLRCSPMKGHSHVYWYRQLPEEGLKFMVYLQKENIIDESGMPKERFSAEFPKEGPSILRIQQVVRGDSAAYFCASSQGADEKLFFGSGTQLSVL.

The chain is built from TRBV7-3 and TRBJ2-2; TRBD2 aligns across 12 bases. Germline V lookup: CDR1 SGHTA, CDR2 FQGTGA. V gave up 6 bases and J gave up 5 bases; unmatched junction bases: 7. The CDR3 runs 16 residues. CDR3 sequence (DNA): TGTGCCAGCAGATCCGACGGACTAGCGGGGACCGGGGAGCTGTTTTTT. Translated: CASRSDGLAGTGELFF.

The CDR3 DNA follows: TGTGCCAGCAGTGACGTTAGCGGGAGAGGGACCAAAAACATTCAGTACTTC. Amino acids: CASSDVSGRGTKNIQYF. The chain combines TRBV2 with TRBJ2-4, with TRBD2 matching 9 bases. Trimming took 3 bases from V and 2 from J; bases not matched to a gene: 8. CDR1 and CDR2 from the germline V gene are SNHLY and FYNNEI. This CDR3 comprises 17 residues.

The chain uses TRBV30 and TRBJ2-7, with TRBD1 identical over 9 bases. The CDR3 has 16 residues. V was pared by 0 bases and J by 2 bases, with 8 bases of the junction left unmatched. Germline V CDR1 and CDR2: GTSNPN, SVGIG (reference sequence). The CDR3 spells CAWSVPRTGEPYEQYF. For the CDR3, the DNA is TGTGCCTGGAGTGTTCCCCGGACAGGGGAACCCTACGAGCAGTACTTC.

In this sample, this clone turned up a few times. The V call is TRBV28, the J call TRBJ1-5, with no clear D. This CDR3 contains 15 residues. Trimming took off 3 bases at V and 0 bases at J, with 9 bases between the two ends. Per the germline V gene, CDR1 is MDHEN and CDR2 is SYDVKM. Written as DNA, the CDR3 is TGTGCCAGCAGTTTCGGACGGTCTAGCAATCAGCCCCAGCATTTT. It codes for CASSFGRSSNQPQHF.

This chain connects TRBV18 to TRBJ1-3; D call uncertain. The CDR3 sequence is 16 residues long. The germline V and J ends were trimmed by 2 bases and 0 bases, with 11 bases remaining between them. CDR1 is KGHSH and CDR2 is LQKENI in the germline V gene. The CDR3 loop reads CASSPTGTVSGNTIYF. CDR3 nucleotide sequence: TGTGCCAGCTCACCAACGGGAACGGTCTCTGGAAACACCATATATTTT.

The chain uses TRBV7-2 and TRBJ1-2; 7 bases map to TRBD1. V lost 4 bases, J lost 2 bases, and 7 bases stayed unmatched. The germline V gene has CDR1 SGHTA and CDR2 FQGNSA. This CDR3 comprises 15 residues. The CDR3 loop is CASSSSGGLNYGYTF. The CDR3 DNA sequence: TGTGCCAGCAGCTCTTCAGGGGGTCTGAACTATGGCTACACCTTC.

Only a few counts were recorded for this clone. This chain joins TRBV29-1 and TRBJ2-1, with 7 positions matching TRBD1. V shed 8 bases, J shed 6 bases, and the junction held 16 bases outside the gene matches. The CDR3 extends over 15 amino acids. Germline V gives CDR1 SQVTM, CDR2 ANQGSEA. Here the CDR3 reads CSLHVGDRVGNEQFF. The CDR3 region has the DNA TGCAGCCTCCACGTCGGGGACAGAGTAGGCAATGAGCAGTTCTTC.

The chain joins TRBV30 to TRBJ2-7; the match to TRBD2 covers 7 bases. Germline lookup yields CDR1 GTSNPN and CDR2 SVGIG (reference sequence). The CDR3 has 16 residues. V was clipped by 2 bases and J by 2 bases; unmatched bases: 12. This CDR3 is CAWSPSLGEGTYEQYF. The CDR3 region has the DNA TGTGCCTGGAGTCCTAGCTTGGGGGAGGGAACCTACGAGCAGTACTTC.

The chain carries TRBV4-3 and TRBJ2-6; 7 bases are a match to TRBD1. V trimming: 2 bases; J trimming: 0 bases; junction bases outside the gene matches: 7. The CDR3 loop spans 18 amino acids. Germline CDR1 LGHNA, CDR2 YSLEER. The CDR3 DNA sequence: TGCGCCAGCAGCCAATCGACAGGGCCCCTCTCTGGGGCCAACGTCCTGACTTTC. Its protein is CASSQSTGPLSGANVLTF.

CDR3 nucleotides: TGCAGCGTTGTAGATGACAGGGCCTACGAGCAGTACTTC. It codes for CSVVDDRAYEQYF. The J gene is TRBJ2-7, the V gene TRBV29-1; 7 bases are a match to TRBD1. From germline, CDR1 is SQVTM and CDR2 ANQGSEA. The CDR3 extends over 13 amino acids. V was pared by 4 bases and J by 2 bases, with 5 bases of the junction left unmatched.

V usage is TRBV4-1 and J usage is TRBJ2-3, with D unclear. The V and J ends lost 0 bases and 9 bases respectively, with 7 bases between them. The CDR3 spans 12 residues. The germline CDR1 and CDR2 sequences are MGHRA and YSYEKL. The CDR3 spells CASSQEVGTQYF. In DNA, the CDR3 is TGCGCCAGCAGCCAAGAGGTGGGCACGCAGTATTTT.

This clone was counted a few times. The V and J genes are TRBV19 and TRBJ1-1, with TRBD1 as a possible D gene (5 bases). This CDR3 is 13 amino acids long. Trimming left V 9 bases short and J 8 bases short, with 19 bases between. In germline, CDR1 is LNHDA, CDR2 SQIVND (reference sequence). CDR3 amino acids: CASLGQGWLEAFF. The CDR3 DNA reads TGTGCCAGCCTGGGGCAGGGATGGTTGGAAGCTTTCTTT. Using reference TRBV19 and TRBJ1-1 for the parts outside the CDR3, the full variable domain is DGGITQSPKYLFRKEGQNVTLSCEQNLNHDAMYWYRQDPGQGLRLIYYSQIVNDFQKGDIAEGYSVSREKKESFPLTVTSAQKNPTAFYLCASLGQGWLEAFFGQGTRLTVV.

Note on this clone: The sample has other DNA sequences that encode this CDR3 too. The chain couples TRBV5-1 to TRBJ1-4; no reliable D call. There are 14 residues in the CDR3. Trimming removed 0 bases at V and 5 bases at J, with 8 bases between. CDR1 is SGHRS, CDR2 YFSETQ, per germline. The CDR3 DNA reads as TGCGCCAGCAGCTTGGTAGCGACGAATGAAAAACTGTTTTTT. Residues: CASSLVATNEKLFF.

A remark on this clone: Within the sample, other DNA sequences also encode this same CDR3. CDR3 loop: CASSSGSYEQYF. DNA for the CDR3: TGTGCCAGCTCATCGGGTTCCTACGAGCAGTACTTC. The chain couples TRBV18 to TRBJ2-7; D is uncertain. This CDR3 region has 12 residues. Germline CDR1 reads KGHSH; CDR2 reads LQKENI. V dropped 5 bases and J dropped 1 base, with 6 bases sitting between them.

The CDR3 DNA reads TGTGCCAGTAGCCTTCTTCCGACAAGTCAGCCCCAGCATTTT. It codes for CASSLLPTSQPQHF. The chain couples TRBV19 to TRBJ1-5; D unclear. There are 14 residues in the CDR3. Germline lookup yields CDR1 LNHDA and CDR2 SQIVND (reference sequence). V was pared by 6 bases and J by 6 bases, with 15 bases between.

The table lists this clone with a count of one. V usage is TRBV7-9 and J usage is TRBJ2-1; D not certain. The V and J ends lost 3 bases and 8 bases respectively, with 11 bases between them. The CDR3 is 13 amino acids. Germline loops: CDR1 SEHNR, CDR2 FQNEAQ (reference sequence). Here the CDR3 reads CASSFMRRDEQFF. As DNA, the CDR3 is TGTGCCAGCAGCTTTATGCGGCGTGATGAGCAGTTCTTC.